The 19 T cell receptor beta chains below all came from one sample that was sequenced in a study of T cells in Graves' hyperthyroidism and ophthalmopathy. Amplified TCR beta CDR3 regions derived from RNA transcripts. With the HTBI primer set, the TCR CDR3 went through a first round of RT-PCR. TCRdb reprocessed the multiplex PCR reads with MiXCR, giving one entry per CDR3 protein. Of about 260,000 distinct CDR3 sequences listed, 16% are singletons. The sequencing sample was made of blood. The receptor source for this set is a woman younger than 35 with Graves' ophthalmopathy.

This clonotype was found many times. The V gene is TRBV30, the J gene TRBJ2-7; 8 positions agree with TRBD2. This CDR3 has 12 amino acids. Germline V gives CDR1 GTSNPN, CDR2 SVGIG (reference sequence). V was clipped by 7 bases and J by 6 bases; unmatched bases: 8. The CDR3 loop reads CAFKSGSSEQYF. The CDR3 DNA is TGTGCCTTTAAAAGCGGGAGCTCCGAGCAGTACTTC.

The V call is TRBV7-3, the J call TRBJ1-1, with TRBD1 identical over 9 bases. The germline V gene has CDR1 SGHTA and CDR2 FQGTGA. The V and J ends lost 2 bases and 10 bases, in that order; junction bases with no gene match: 8. CDR3 length equals 14 residues. This CDR3 is CASSLGGTGTAAFF. In nucleotides, the CDR3 is TGTGCCAGCAGCTTAGGCGGGACAGGGACGGCAGCTTTCTTT. Variable domain in full (rest from reference TRBV7-3 and TRBJ1-1): GAGVSQTPSNKVTEKGKYVELRCDPISGHTALYWYRQSLGQGPEFLIYFQGTGAADDSGLPNDRFFAVRPEGSVSTLKIQRTERGDSAVYLCASSLGGTGTAAFFGQGTRLTVV.

This clonotype showed up many times. This rearrangement joins TRBV27 to TRBJ2-3, with TRBD2 as a possible D gene (5 bases). The V gene lost 8 bases and the J gene lost 0 bases, with 18 bases spanning the gap. The germline V gene has CDR1 MNHEY and CDR2 SMNVEV (reference sequence). The CDR3 has 16 residues. The chain's CDR3 is CASSLTVRASTDTQYF. The CDR3, as DNA: TGTGCCAGCTCCCTCACCGTGCGGGCTAGCACAGATACGCAGTATTTT.

This clonotype has at least ten counts. The chain carries TRBV16 and TRBJ2-7, with TRBD1 identical over 8 bases. CDR1 is KGHSY and CDR2 is FQNENV in the germline V gene. J lost 2 bases, V lost 6 bases, and 6 bases had no gene match. The CDR3 has 14 residues. CDR3 amino acids: CASRLGTGTYEQYF. In nucleotides, the CDR3 is TGTGCCAGCAGACTCGGGACAGGCACCTACGAGCAGTACTTC.

Of note for this clonotype: With a much larger clone just one base away, this may be a read error. This chain connects TRBV6-1 to TRBJ1-2; maybe TRBD1 (6 bases). The CDR3 has 16 residues. The ends were cut back, 4 bases at V and 4 bases at J, with 19 bases in the middle. From germline, CDR1 is MNHNS and CDR2 SASEGT. CDR3 loop: CASSGMETGSGYGYTF. CDR3 nucleotide sequence: TGTGCCAGCAGTGGAATGGAGACAGGATCGGGCTATGGCTACACCTTC.

In its sample, this clonotype was seen many times. V is TRBV29-1 and J is TRBJ2-1; 7 bases line up with TRBD2. There are 15 residues in the CDR3. CDR1 SQVTM and CDR2 ANQGSEA come from the germline V gene. V gave up 5 bases and J gave up 6 bases; unmatched junction bases: 13. CDR3 in amino acids: CSVKLDPGGRNEQFF. CDR3 sequence (DNA): TGCAGCGTTAAGTTAGATCCGGGAGGACGCAATGAGCAGTTCTTC.

The gene calls are TRBV6-6 and TRBJ2-7; D is unclear. V was cut by 0 bases and J by 7 bases, with 10 bases left in between. CDR3 length equals 13 residues. From germline, CDR1 is MNHNY and CDR2 SVGAGI (reference sequence). The chain's CDR3 is CASSYSSFREQYF. CDR3 DNA: TGTGCCAGCAGTTACTCGAGTTTTAGGGAGCAGTACTTC.

As regards this clonotype: It may be a read error: a sequence one base away is much more abundant. The chain combines TRBV6-1 with TRBJ2-7, with a possible D match to TRBD1 (5 bases). Germline CDR1 MNHNS, CDR2 SASEGT. The germline V and J ends were trimmed by 3 bases and 3 bases, with 21 bases remaining between them. The CDR3 runs 17 residues. The CDR3 loop reads CASSDLIHALGDYEQYF. The DNA of the CDR3 is TGTGCCAGCAGTGACCTAATACATGCCTTAGGGGACTACGAGCAGTACTTC.

This clonotype was seen a handful of times. The chain is built from TRBV24-1 and TRBJ2-5; 12 bases map to TRBD2. V shed 2 bases and J 0 bases; nucleotides not matched to a gene: 0. The CDR3 consists of 16 residues. CDR1 KGHDR and CDR2 SFDVKD come from the germline V gene. CDR3 nucleotides: TGTGCCACCAGTGATTGGACTAGCGGGAACCAAGAGACCCAGTACTTC. It specifies CATSDWTSGNQETQYF.

This clonotype was seen ten or more times. The chain employs TRBV9 and TRBJ1-1; D not certain. The V and J ends lost 0 bases and 1 base respectively, with 7 bases between them. CDR1 SGDLS and CDR2 YYNGEE come from the germline V gene. CDR3 length: 14 amino acids. CDR3 sequence (DNA): TGTGCCAGCAGCGTAGATTTAGGGAACACTGAAGCTTTCTTT. Protein: CASSVDLGNTEAFF.

This clonotype was detected many times. The gene calls are TRBV9 and TRBJ2-7; D is ambiguous. Germline-derived CDR1 and CDR2 are SGDLS and YYNGEE. The CDR3 sequence is 15 residues long. The germline V and J ends were trimmed by 0 bases and 3 bases, with 13 bases remaining between them. The CDR3 nucleotides are TGTGCCAGCAGCGTAGCTGAGGCAGGAGTCTACGAGCAGTACTTC. The encoded protein is CASSVAEAGVYEQYF.

This clonotype was detected many times. The rearrangement joins TRBV2 to TRBJ2-7; tentatively, D is TRBD2 (6 bases). Germline assignment: CDR1 SNHLY and CDR2 FYNNEI. The CDR3 covers 14 residues. Trimming pared 6 bases from V and 5 bases from J, leaving 17 bases between. As DNA, the CDR3 is TGTGCCAGCAGCGCTCCCGGGGGATTGCACGAGCAGTACTTC. Residues: CASSAPGGLHEQYF.

This clonotype was observed many times. V usage is TRBV2 and J usage is TRBJ2-1; D remains ambiguous. Germline V gene data show CDR1 as SNHLY and CDR2 as FYNNEI. CDR3 length: 11 residues. V was clipped by 5 bases and J by 9 bases, with 8 bases between them. CDR3 amino acids: CASSTQAEQFF. The CDR3 bases are TGTGCCAGCAGTACACAAGCTGAGCAGTTCTTC.

This clonotype was recorded many times. This sequence joins TRBV6-1 and TRBJ2-7; D gene unclear. This CDR3 contains 14 residues. Germline assignment: CDR1 MNHNS and CDR2 SASEGT. V was trimmed by 1 base and J by 1 base, leaving 8 bases between them. The DNA for the CDR3 is TGTGCCAGCAGTGAAGGCCCAGCATCCTACGAGCAGTACTTC. Amino acid sequence: CASSEGPASYEQYF.

This clonotype was seen at least ten times. J is TRBJ2-7 and V is TRBV30; 7 bases match TRBD2. Germline trimming cut 5 bases from V and 0 bases from J; bases unmatched to any gene: 1. CDR1 and CDR2 (germline): GTSNPN, SVGIG (reference sequence). The CDR3 covers 12 residues. CDR3 protein: CAWGDYSYEQYF. In DNA form, the CDR3 reads TGTGCCTGGGGGGACTACTCCTACGAGCAGTACTTC.

This clonotype was picked up many times. The genes are TRBV6-2 or TRBV6-3 and TRBJ2-1; 11 nucleotides align to TRBD2. Unmatched junction bases numbered 5, after V lost 2 bases and J lost 14 bases. Per germline, CDR1 MNHEY and CDR2 SVGEGT. The CDR3 runs to 13 residues. CDR3 in DNA: TGTGCCAGCAGTTACGTTAGCGGGGGGGCCGAGTTCTTC. The encoded protein is CASSYVSGGAEFF.

This clonotype was recorded at least ten times. J is TRBJ1-1 and V is TRBV6-1, with unresolved D. V dropped 6 bases and J dropped 0 bases, with 11 bases sitting between them. The CDR3 totals 14 residues. The germline V gene has CDR1 MNHNS and CDR2 SASEGT. In DNA, the CDR3 is TGTGCCAGCAGCCCTGGGAGGGTGAACACTGAAGCTTTCTTT. The encoded protein is CASSPGRVNTEAFF.

In this sample, this clonotype turned up many times. The V gene is TRBV12-3 or TRBV12-4, the J gene TRBJ2-2; 9 nucleotides align to TRBD2. The CDR3 totals 16 residues. Trimming took 6 bases from V and 2 from J; bases not matched to a gene: 7. The CDR3 reads CASSYRLADNTGELFF. The CDR3 nucleotides read TGTGCCAGCAGCTATAGACTAGCGGATAACACCGGGGAGCTGTTTTTT.

The gene calls are TRBV4-3 and TRBJ2-2; 10 nucleotides align to TRBD2. Germline V lookup: CDR1 LGHNA, CDR2 YSLEER. CDR3 length: 16 residues. Unmatched junction bases numbered 7, after V lost 2 bases and J lost 7 bases. The CDR3 DNA sequence: TGCGCCAGCAGCCAAATAGCGGGAGGTGGTCGCGGGGAGCTGTTTTTT. Protein product: CASSQIAGGGRGELFF.